Shown below are 16 T cell receptor beta chains from a single sample sequenced in a study of T cell repertoires in cytomegalovirus infection. Their cognate antigens are unknown. TCRdb itself ran the reads through MiXCR, one entry per CDR3 protein. The sample gives a few hundred thousand distinct CDR3 sequences, 34% of which show up once; approximately 13% is in the top ten. The sequencing here drew on cultured PBMCs, taken from culture after CMV antigen stimulation. The origin of the receptors is a human donor in good health (CMV status not recorded). Some clones in this sample may be carry-over from other donors' samples.

The CDR3 loop is CASSSTPSQGSEQYF. The CDR3, as DNA: TGTGCCAGCAGCTCTACTCCATCGCAGGGGTCCGAGCAGTACTTC. The genes are TRBV28 and TRBJ2-7; tentatively, D is TRBD1 (6 bases). In germline, CDR1 is MDHEN, CDR2 SYDVKM. CDR3 length equals 15 residues. The V end was cut by 6 bases, the J end by 6 bases, with 21 bases between.

In this sample, this clonotype turned up a few times. A junction end diverges from the germline sequence, so it may reflect a read error. The rearrangement uses TRBV5-4 and TRBJ2-1; 8 nucleotides match TRBD1. The CDR3 is made up of 14 amino acids. CDR1 is SGHNT, CDR2 YYREEE, per germline (reference sequence). DNA of the CDR3: TGTGCCAGCAGATTGGACAGGGAGAGCATTGAGCAGTTCTTC. Translated: CASRLDRESIEQFF.

This chain joins TRBV19 and TRBJ2-3; 7 positions agree with TRBD2. Germline V CDR1 and CDR2: LNHDA, SQIVND (reference sequence). The CDR3 is made up of 13 amino acids. The V and J ends lost 7 bases and 5 bases, in that order; junction bases with no gene match: 6. The CDR3 sequence is CASTRGRGDTQYF. The DNA of the CDR3 is TGTGCCAGTACCCGGGGGAGGGGAGATACGCAGTATTTT.

The chain links TRBV24-1 to TRBJ2-5; tentatively, D is TRBD1 (5 bases). Between the trimmed V and J ends, which lost 8 bases and 1 base, there was a span of 10 bases. Germline loops: CDR1 KGHDR, CDR2 SFDVKD. The CDR3 is 13 amino acids. The CDR3 reads CATNAGSQETQYF. DNA of the CDR3: TGTGCCACCAATGCAGGGTCCCAAGAGACCCAGTACTTC.

The V gene is TRBV7-2, the J gene TRBJ2-7; maybe TRBD1 (6 bases). Trimming shortened V by 0 bases and J by 2 bases, and 8 bases separated the two germline ends. The CDR3 covers 14 residues. Germline lookup yields CDR1 SGHTA and CDR2 FQGNSA. CDR3 in DNA: TGTGCCAGCAGCTTAGCGGACAGCACCTACGAGCAGTACTTC. It is translated as CASSLADSTYEQYF.

The chain links TRBV7-2 to TRBJ2-4; 7 bases align to TRBD1. Germline trimming cut 4 bases from V and 6 bases from J; bases unmatched to any gene: 6. Germline lookup yields CDR1 SGHTA and CDR2 FQGNSA. The CDR3 is made up of 14 amino acids. The CDR3 DNA sequence: TGTGCCAGCAGCTACATGGGGACAGCAAACATTCAGTACTTC. As protein: CASSYMGTANIQYF.

The rearrangement joins TRBV7-8 to TRBJ1-2, with 7 bases that match TRBD1. Germline V lookup: CDR1 SGHVS, CDR2 FQNEAQ. V lost 0 bases to trimming and J lost 6 bases; unmatched junction nucleotides: 1. The CDR3 sequence is 13 residues long. The DNA of the CDR3 is TGTGCCAGCAGCTTAGCGGGACAGCATGGCTACACCTTC. Its protein product is CASSLAGQHGYTF.

V gene TRBV7-6 combines with J gene TRBJ1-5; D gene unclear. This CDR3 region has 13 residues. Germline CDR1 and CDR2: SGHVS and FNYEAQ. Deletions cut 5 bases from V and 9 bases from J, with 14 bases between. The CDR3 nucleotides are TGTGCCAGCAGCAAGGACCTACTAGGGCCCCAGCATTTT. This encodes CASSKDLLGPQHF.

The J gene is TRBJ2-5, the V gene TRBV7-9, with D perhaps assigned TRBD1 or TRBD2 (5 bases each). CDR1 and CDR2 (germline): SEHNR, FQNEAQ (reference sequence). Deletions cut 2 bases from V and 4 bases from J, with 14 bases between. This CDR3 contains 15 residues. The CDR3 DNA follows: TGTGCCAGCAGCTTAAGGGACGATTGGTTAGAGACCCAGTACTTC. Translation: CASSLRDDWLETQYF.

This clonotype turned up a few times. The V call is TRBV7-2, the J call TRBJ1-4; no firm D call. V shed 5 bases and J shed 3 bases, with 13 bases lying between them. CDR3 length: 15 amino acids. CDR1 and CDR2 (germline): SGHTA, FQGNSA. The CDR3 loop reads CASSQETRANEKLFF. The CDR3 DNA follows: TGTGCCAGCAGCCAAGAGACAAGAGCTAATGAAAAACTGTTTTTT.

This clonotype showed up just once. The chain employs TRBV29-1 and TRBJ1-1; 8 bases map to TRBD1. The V segment lost 5 bases and the J segment 1 base; nucleotides outside the gene matches: 3. From germline, CDR1 is SQVTM and CDR2 ANQGSEA. The CDR3 consists of 13 residues. The CDR3 protein is CSVTRGRNTEAFF. The CDR3 DNA sequence: TGCAGCGTTACCAGGGGGCGGAACACTGAAGCTTTCTTT.

This sequence joins TRBV28 and TRBJ1-2; D is ambiguous. This CDR3 comprises 15 residues. CDR1 and CDR2 (germline): MDHEN, SYDVKM. The ends were cut back, 3 bases at V and 2 bases at J, with 13 bases in the middle. The CDR3 protein is CASSFSTAINYGYTF. In nucleotides, the CDR3 is TGTGCCAGCAGTTTTAGTACCGCTATCAACTATGGCTACACCTTC.

This clonotype was found a few times. The V and J genes are TRBV7-8 and TRBJ2-7; TRBD2 is a possible D gene (5 bases). V dropped 1 base and J dropped 0 bases, with 7 bases sitting between them. The germline gives CDR1 SGHVS, CDR2 FQNEAQ. CDR3 length: 14 residues. The chain's CDR3 is CASSLDGVSYEQYV. CDR3 DNA sequence: TGTGCCAGCAGCTTAGACGGGGTCTCCTACGAGCAGTACGTC.

The chain employs TRBV12-3 or TRBV12-4 and TRBJ2-3; unclear D gene. V was shortened by 4 bases and J by 6 bases, with 17 bases between the two germline ends. This CDR3 contains 15 residues. CDR3: CASSSLGRTGDTQYF. As DNA, the CDR3 is TGTGCCAGCAGTTCTCTCGGCCGAACCGGCGATACGCAGTATTTT.

The rearrangement uses TRBV6-2 or TRBV6-3 and TRBJ2-7; 9 bases line up with TRBD1. With V trimmed by 8 bases and J by 3 bases, 8 bases remained unmatched. The CDR3 has 14 amino acids. From germline, CDR1 is MNHEY and CDR2 SVGEGT. In DNA, the CDR3 is TGTGCCAGCCGATCGGGACAGGGAAACTACGAGCAGTACGTC. This encodes CASRSGQGNYEQYV.

This clonotype occurred many times. The J gene is TRBJ2-2, the V gene TRBV11-2; D ambiguous. Trimming stripped 5 bases from V and 7 bases from J, with 14 bases between. The CDR3 covers 14 residues. Germline assignment: CDR1 SGHAT and CDR2 FQNNGV. CDR3 region: CASSPDLAGGELFF. In DNA, the CDR3 is TGTGCCAGCAGCCCCGACTTAGCTGGCGGGGAGCTGTTTTTT.